This TCR beta chain came from a study of blood T cell repertoires in COVID-19. Assay used: immunoSEQ multiplex PCR; TCRdb lists only in-frame clones, some missing. The top ten clones hold 4.5% to 5% of a sample with about 250,000 clones, approximately 86% of them seen once. V lost 6 bases, J lost 0 bases, and 8 bases stayed unmatched. In germline, CDR1 is MNHEY, CDR2 SVGEGT. The CDR3 has 15 amino acids. The rearrangement links TRBV6-2 or TRBV6-3 to TRBJ2-7; 7 positions match TRBD2. Sequencing input: peripheral blood. The receptor was isolated from a woman aged 80 or over with active or convalescent COVID-19. CDR3 in DNA: TGTGCCAGCAGCCGACGACTAGCCGGCTCCTACGAGCAGTACTTC. The encoded protein is CASSRRLAGSYEQYF.